What follows is one T cell receptor beta chain and its context. Its antigen remains unknown. This sample is drawn from a study of cytomegalovirus exposure and HLA in healthy donors. Study as a whole: Earlier, approximately 110 million unique TCR beta sequences were recovered from about 200 million T cells by an analysis.

The PCR ran on 60 Vbeta and 13 Jbeta primers. Assay used: immunoSEQ multiplex PCR; TCRdb lists only in-frame clones, some missing. In the table there are under 250,000 clones, about 77% of which are singletons. Germline loops: CDR1 SQVTM, CDR2 ANQGSEA. Trimming shortened V by 4 bases and J by 4 bases, and 10 bases separated the two germline ends. The CDR3 runs to 12 residues. Broader study findings: It was reported in a later analysis that an Asian-associated ancestry cluster showed fewer N-insertions than the approximately 670-donor mean. The authors listed 150 to 200 TCR beta chains as cytomegalovirus-associated.

The chain joins TRBV29-1 to TRBJ1-2; D gene uncertain. Sequencing was performed on PBMCs. This receptor was identified in a boy between 10 and 17 years old in good health and CMV-seronegative. The CDR3 nucleotides are TGCAGCGTTGCCACAGCTACCTATGGCTACACCTTC. It is translated as CSVATATYGYTF.